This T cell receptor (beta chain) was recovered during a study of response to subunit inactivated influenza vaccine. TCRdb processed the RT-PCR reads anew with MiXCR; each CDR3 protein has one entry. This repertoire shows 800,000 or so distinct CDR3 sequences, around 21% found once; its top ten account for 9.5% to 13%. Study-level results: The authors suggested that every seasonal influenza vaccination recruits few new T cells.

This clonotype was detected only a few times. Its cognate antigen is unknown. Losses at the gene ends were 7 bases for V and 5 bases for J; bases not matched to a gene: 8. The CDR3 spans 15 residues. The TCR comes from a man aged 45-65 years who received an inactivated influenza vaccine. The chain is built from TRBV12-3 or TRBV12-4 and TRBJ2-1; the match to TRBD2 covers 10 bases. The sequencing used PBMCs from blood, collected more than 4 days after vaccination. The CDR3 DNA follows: TGTGCCAGCATAACGAGCGGGGGGGCGCACAATGAGCAGTTCTTC. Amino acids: CASITSGGAHNEQFF.